This T cell receptor (beta chain) was documented in a study of control samples from healthy donors and cancer patients. CDR1 and CDR2 from the germline V gene are LNHDA and SQIVND (reference sequence). The CDR3 is made up of 15 amino acids. V was cut by 5 bases and J by 7 bases, with 17 bases left in between. Profiling relied on immunoSEQ multiplex PCR, and the TCRdb table lists in-frame clones only, not all of them. The data contain approximately 150,000 clones, approximately 93% of them seen just once; the ten biggest clones take up less than 6%. The clonotype comes from a man between 18 and 29 years old in good health. The specimen sequenced was blood. The chain is built from TRBV19 and TRBJ2-2, with a weak D call TRBD1 (5 bases). The CDR3, as DNA: TGTGCCAGTAGTTTTTTGGGGCTGAAGGACGGGGAGCTGTTTTTT. It yields the protein CASSFLGLKDGELFF. The full variable domain, rest sourced from reference TRBV19 and TRBJ2-2, is DGGITQSPKYLFRKEGQNVTLSCEQNLNHDAMYWYRQDPGQGLRLIYYSQIVNDFQKGDIAEGYSVSREKKESFPLTVTSAQKNPTAFYLCASSFLGLKDGELFFGEGSRLTVL.